These 30 T cell receptor beta chains share one sample of origin, sequenced in a study of shared clonotypes between healthy human individuals. Naive CD8 cells, CD45RO-negative and positively selected for CCR7, excluded terminally differentiated effector memory CD45RA+ cells. Produced via immunoSEQ multiplex PCR; TCRdb's table is partial and in-frame only. This table holds around 2,000,000 clones, roughly 95% found once. Sequenced material: naive CD8+ T cells sorted from blood. The receptor set was obtained from a man between 18 and 29 years old in good health.

The rearrangement joins TRBV20-1 to TRBJ1-2, with D possibly matching TRBD1 (6 bases). Germline V gene sequence: CDR1 DFQATT, CDR2 SNEGSKA (reference sequence). The CDR3 is 11 amino acids. The ends were cut back, 4 bases at V and 8 bases at J, with 11 bases in the middle. The CDR3, as DNA: TGCAGTGCTAACTACAGGGACGGCTACACCTTC. It specifies CSANYRDGYTF.

There are a few counts of this clone. The CDR3 coding sequence is TGTGCCAGCAGAATCGACAGCGACTATGGCTACACCTTC. As protein: CASRIDSDYGYTF. The chain recombines TRBV7-9 with TRBJ1-2; weak D call: TRBD1 (5 bases). The germline V and J ends were trimmed by 6 bases and 3 bases, with 11 bases remaining between them. CDR3 length equals 13 residues. Germline V lookup: CDR1 SEHNR, CDR2 FQNEAQ (reference sequence).

The V call is TRBV5-1, the J call TRBJ2-1, with 8 bases aligning to TRBD1. The length of the CDR3 is 16 residues. J was trimmed by 9 bases and V by 4 bases; bases with no gene match: 15. Per germline, CDR1 SGHRS and CDR2 YFSETQ. The CDR3 region has the DNA TGCGCCAGCAGCCCAGGGGGCGTTCTTTTACTGGGTGAGCAGTTCTTC. This sequence encodes CASSPGGVLLLGEQFF.

This rearrangement joins TRBV15 to TRBJ2-5, with no clear D. V gave up 1 base and J gave up 0 bases, with 15 bases separating them. The CDR3 is 17 amino acids. Germline assignment: CDR1 LNHNV and CDR2 YYDKDF (reference sequence). This CDR3 reads CATSRGALGMYQETQYF. For the CDR3, the DNA is TGTGCCACCAGCAGAGGGGCCTTGGGGATGTACCAAGAGACCCAGTACTTC.

The chain has TRBV5-1 and TRBJ2-1; D might be TRBD1 (5 bases). CDR1 SGHRS and CDR2 YFSETQ come from the germline V gene. This CDR3 comprises 16 residues. V lost 3 bases, J lost 2 bases, and 15 bases lay in between. The CDR3 loop is CASSWGDQSPYNEQFF. The CDR3 nucleotides are TGCGCCAGCAGCTGGGGCGACCAGAGTCCCTACAATGAGCAGTTCTTC.

V is TRBV5-6 and J is TRBJ1-2, with no clear D. The V and J ends lost 1 base and 4 bases respectively, with 20 bases between them. Germline V CDR1 and CDR2: SGHDT, YYEEEE. The CDR3 extends over 17 amino acids. The CDR3 region is CASSLLAEDPLSYGYTF. The DNA for the CDR3 is TGTGCCAGCAGCTTGTTGGCGGAGGACCCGCTCAGCTATGGCTACACCTTC. The variable domain in full, with the rest retrieved from reference TRBV5-6 and TRBJ1-2, is DAGVTQSPTHLIKTRGQQVTLRCSPKSGHDTVSWYQQALGQGPQFIFQYYEEEERQRGNFPDRFSGHQFPNYSSELNVNALLLGDSALYLCASSLLAEDPLSYGYTFGSGTRLTVV.

The chain uses TRBV6-1 and TRBJ1-3; D remains ambiguous. CDR3 length: 15 residues. Trimming pared 3 bases from V and 0 bases from J, leaving 9 bases between. Germline assignment: CDR1 MNHNS and CDR2 SASEGT. CDR3 DNA: TGTGCCAGCAGTGAGACCCCGAACTCTGGAAACACCATATATTTT. Its protein is CASSETPNSGNTIYF.

The chain combines TRBV4-1 with TRBJ2-6; D might be TRBD2 (6 bases). Trimming took 6 bases from V and 2 from J, leaving 17 bases between them. CDR3 size: 17 residues. CDR1 is MGHRA, CDR2 YSYEKL, per germline. The CDR3 DNA reads as TGCGCCAGCAGACCCGGGAGTTTAAAGGCTGGGGCCAACGTCCTGACTTTC. Amino acids: CASRPGSLKAGANVLTF.

In this sample, this clone turned up once. The J gene is TRBJ2-7, the V gene TRBV7-8; 11 nucleotides agree with TRBD2. Germline CDR1 is SGHVS and CDR2 is FQNEAQ. With 1 base clipped from V and 2 bases from J, the junction kept 4 bases outside the gene matches. The CDR3 has 16 residues. Here the CDR3 reads CASSLGSSGGTYEQYF. CDR3 bases: TGTGCCAGCAGCTTAGGCTCTAGCGGGGGGACCTACGAGCAGTACTTC. Combining the CDR3 with reference TRBV7-8 and TRBJ2-7 gives the whole variable domain GAGVSQSPRYKVAKRGQDVALRCDPISGHVSLFWYQQALGQGPEFLTYFQNEAQLDKSGLPSDRFFAERPEGSVSTLKIQRTQQEDSAVYLCASSLGSSGGTYEQYFGPGTRLTVT.

A single count supports this clone. V and J are TRBV29-1 and TRBJ2-7; D perhaps matches TRBD1 (6 bases). The CDR3 sequence is 16 residues long. The V end was cut by 1 base, the J end by 2 bases, with 18 bases between. In germline, CDR1 is SQVTM, CDR2 ANQGSEA. CDR3 protein: CSVEAGLGHRPYEQYF. The CDR3 coding sequence is TGCAGCGTTGAAGCGGGCTTGGGACATCGCCCCTACGAGCAGTACTTC.

J is TRBJ2-7 and V is TRBV27; 7 bases match TRBD1. This CDR3 is built from 13 residues. The junction had 8 bases not matched to a gene; V was cut back by 10 bases and J by 2 bases. From germline, CDR1 is MNHEY and CDR2 SMNVEV (reference sequence). CDR3 in DNA: TGTGCCACCGCGCCGGGACAGACCTACGAGCAGTACTTC. It translates to CATAPGQTYEQYF.

The rearrangement links TRBV2 to TRBJ1-4; TRBD1 is a possible D gene (6 bases). This CDR3 has 16 residues. CDR1 SNHLY and CDR2 FYNNEI come from the germline V gene. The V gene lost 2 bases and the J gene lost 7 bases, with 17 bases spanning the gap. CDR3 loop: CASSERGEGESEKLFF. The CDR3 DNA reads TGTGCCAGCAGTGAAAGAGGGGAGGGGGAAAGTGAAAAACTGTTTTTT.

The CDR3 bases are TGTGCCAGTAGTATTTATTCTGAAGCTTTCTTT. Amino acid sequence: CASSIYSEAFF. The chain combines TRBV19 with TRBJ1-1; D uncertain. V was pared by 3 bases and J by 6 bases, with 5 bases between. Germline values: CDR1 LNHDA, CDR2 SQIVND (reference sequence). The CDR3 has 11 residues.

The V and J genes are TRBV2 and TRBJ1-2, with 8 bases lining up with TRBD1. The germline V gene has CDR1 SNHLY and CDR2 FYNNEI. Trimming at V came to 3 bases and at J to 7 bases, leaving 7 bases not matched to a gene. CDR3 size: 14 residues. The CDR3 loop reads CASSDGTGYFGYTF. DNA of the CDR3: TGTGCCAGCAGTGATGGGACAGGCTACTTTGGCTACACCTTC.

This clone was seen once. V and J are TRBV19 and TRBJ2-1, with 7 bases that match TRBD2. In germline, CDR1 is LNHDA, CDR2 SQIVND (reference sequence). The CDR3 covers 13 residues. V gave up 5 bases and J gave up 7 bases; unmatched junction bases: 5. The CDR3: CASSWGEGNEQFF. CDR3 in DNA: TGTGCCAGTAGTTGGGGGGAGGGAAATGAGCAGTTCTTC.

This clone showed up just once. The CDR3 sequence: CARSLREGTGELFF. CDR3 nucleotides: TGTGCCAGAAGCTTAAGGGAGGGGACCGGGGAGCTGTTTTTT. This chain joins TRBV7-5 and TRBJ2-2; the D call in the table, TRBD2, was not verified against the DNA. TRBV7-5 constitutes a pseudogene. CDR3 size: 14 residues.

This chain uses TRBV7-8 with TRBJ2-7; D is perhaps TRBD1 or TRBD2 (5 bases each). CDR1 and CDR2 from the germline V gene are SGHVS and FQNEAQ. The V and J ends lost 4 bases and 6 bases respectively, with 10 bases between them. This CDR3 is built from 12 residues. The CDR3 is CASSWDVPEQYF. In nucleotides, the CDR3 is TGTGCCAGCAGCTGGGACGTTCCCGAGCAGTACTTC.

The gene calls are TRBV7-2 and TRBJ2-7; 8 bases fit TRBD2. This CDR3 has 16 amino acids. With V trimmed by 1 base and J by 8 bases, 13 bases remained unmatched. Looked up from germline, CDR1 is SGHTA and CDR2 is FQGNSA. The CDR3 coding sequence is TGTGCCAGCAGCTTAGTTATTGGCGGGAGGCATTTCAAGCAGTACTTC. This encodes CASSLVIGGRHFKQYF.

This chain connects TRBV7-2 to TRBJ2-1; 16 bases match TRBD2. The CDR3 is 19 amino acids. Germline V gene sequence: CDR1 SGHTA, CDR2 FQGNSA. V lost 4 bases, J lost 2 bases, and 8 bases stayed unmatched. The CDR3 spells CASSWGLAGGTSTYNEQFF. Here the CDR3 DNA reads TGTGCCAGCAGCTGGGGACTAGCGGGGGGGACTTCCACCTACAATGAGCAGTTCTTC.

The sample holds one count of this clone. This chain joins TRBV19 and TRBJ1-1, with D unclear. V lost 0 bases and J 0 bases, leaving 5 bases between the germline ends. Germline V gene data show CDR1 as LNHDA and CDR2 as SQIVND (reference sequence). This CDR3 comprises 14 residues. CDR3 in amino acids: CASSIDGMNTEAFF. As DNA, the CDR3 is TGTGCCAGTAGTATAGACGGGATGAACACTGAAGCTTTCTTT.

This sequence joins TRBV13 and TRBJ2-2; D unresolved. This CDR3 has 16 amino acids. Deletions cut 4 bases from V and 6 bases from J, with 18 bases between. Germline values: CDR1 PRHDT, CDR2 FYEKMQ (reference sequence). The CDR3 sequence is CASSSGEERFAGELFF. The CDR3 DNA reads TGTGCCAGCAGCTCCGGAGAGGAAAGGTTTGCCGGGGAGCTGTTTTTT.

This clone has only one observation. The gene calls are TRBV7-2 and TRBJ2-5, with a tentative D call TRBD2 (6 bases). CDR3 length equals 16 residues. Germline V gene lookup returns CDR1 SGHTA and CDR2 FQGNSA. V was clipped by 2 bases and J by 1 base, with 14 bases between them. The CDR3 loop is CASSLYSAGLQETQYF. The CDR3, as DNA: TGTGCCAGCAGCTTATACTCGGCGGGGCTCCAAGAGACCCAGTACTTC.

The V gene is TRBV11-2, the J gene TRBJ2-3; D is unclear. This CDR3 is 14 amino acids long. Trimming shortened V by 2 bases and J by 1 base, and 7 bases separated the two germline ends. Germline V gene sequence: CDR1 SGHAT, CDR2 FQNNGV. CDR3 nucleotides: TGTGCCAGCAGCTTATTTGCTGGCACAGATACGCAGTATTTT. Encoded protein: CASSLFAGTDTQYF.

A few counts support this clone. Other DNA sequences in the sample encode the same CDR3. The chain carries TRBV5-6 and TRBJ1-1; no definite D call. From germline, CDR1 is SGHDT and CDR2 YYEEEE. CDR3 length: 13 amino acids. V dropped 2 bases and J dropped 0 bases, with 5 bases sitting between them. The CDR3 DNA is TGTGCCAGCAGCTTTAGTCTGAACACTGAAGCTTTCTTT. This gives the protein CASSFSLNTEAFF.

The DNA for the CDR3 is TGTGCCAGCAGCGTAGCTAGAGGAGAGACAGGGGAGAGTCTATACTATGGCTACACCTTC. It yields the protein CASSVARGETGESLYYGYTF. The chain carries TRBV9 and TRBJ1-2; 8 bases line up with TRBD1. This CDR3 is 20 amino acids long. CDR1 and CDR2 from the germline V gene are SGDLS and YYNGEE. Trimming at V came to 0 bases and at J to 3 bases, leaving 19 bases not matched to a gene.

The rearrangement uses TRBV25-1 and TRBJ1-4; 9 bases line up with TRBD1. V was clipped by 4 bases and J by 6 bases; unmatched bases: 6. From germline, CDR1 is MGHDK and CDR2 SYGVNS. The CDR3 has 15 amino acids. The CDR3 loop reads CASSVGTGIDEKLFF. CDR3 DNA: TGTGCCAGCAGTGTCGGGACAGGGATCGATGAAAAACTGTTTTTT.

CDR3 DNA sequence: TGTGCCAGCAGCTCTCCCGGGACAGGGGGCCATTCTAACTATGGCTACACCTTC. It codes for CASSSPGTGGHSNYGYTF. This chain uses TRBV7-9 with TRBJ1-2, with 12 bases aligning to TRBD1. The trim removed 4 bases at V and 0 bases at J, leaving 9 bases unmatched. CDR3 length equals 18 residues. Per germline, CDR1 SEHNR and CDR2 FQNEAQ (reference sequence). Variable domain in full (rest from reference TRBV7-9 and TRBJ1-2): DTGVSQNPRHKITKRGQNVTFRCDPISEHNRLYWYRQTLGQGPEFLTYFQNEAQLEKSRLLSDRFSAERPKGSFSTLEIQRTEQGDSAMYLCASSSPGTGGHSNYGYTFGSGTRLTVV.

CDR3 nucleotide sequence: TGTGCCAGCAGCTTATTCGTAGCGGATGAGCAGTTCTTC. This sequence encodes CASSLFVADEQFF. The rearrangement links TRBV7-3 to TRBJ2-1; perhaps TRBD2 as D (6 bases). V lost 2 bases and J 8 bases, leaving 10 bases between the germline ends. The CDR3 has 13 amino acids. Per the germline V gene, CDR1 is SGHTA and CDR2 is FQGTGA.

The chain employs TRBV28 and TRBJ1-5; D is uncertain. The V gene lost 5 bases and the J gene lost 8 bases, with 10 bases spanning the gap. The germline CDR1 and CDR2 sequences are MDHEN and SYDVKM. CDR3 length: 12 residues. In DNA form, the CDR3 reads TGTGCCAGCAGTCCCGCGCGGGAGCCCCAGCATTTT. It is translated as CASSPAREPQHF.

The chain is built from TRBV30 and TRBJ2-3, with 9 bases fitting TRBD2. Germline V CDR1 and CDR2: GTSNPN, SVGIG (reference sequence). CDR3 length: 16 amino acids. The V gene end was trimmed by 1 base and the J gene end by 0 bases; junction bases not matched to a gene: 5. DNA for the CDR3: TGTGCCTGGAGTGGGCCTAGCGGGGTAAGCACAGATACGCAGTATTTT. Its protein product is CAWSGPSGVSTDTQYF.